This record concerns one T cell receptor beta chain sequence. Authors' data handling: Reference gene primer amplification gave estimated nucleated cell counts. Profiled with immunoSEQ multiplex PCR; TCRdb holds only in-frame clones, not every one. V and J calls and clone size are copied from that table; D and trimming were computed from the DNA. This repertoire shows 110,000 to 150,000 clones, roughly 80% found once; its top ten account for approximately 6%. These data belong to a study of blood T cell repertoires in COVID-19. Study information: The United States, Italy and Spain were the sources of the acute and convalescent COVID-19 samples. The analysed material was cDNA or gDNA that came from T cells, B-cell-depleted T cells, or PBMCs.

Symptom resolution, clearance, or two negative PCRs marked donors in Cohort 3 as recovered. The V gene's germline CDR1 is SGHDT and CDR2 YYEEEE. This CDR3 is 13 amino acids long. The V and J ends lost 2 bases and 6 bases respectively, with 11 bases between them. The receptor was isolated from a woman in her forties or fifties who had recovered from COVID-19. Sequenced material: PBMCs or T cells enriched from blood (not recorded which). V gene TRBV5-6 combines with J gene TRBJ1-1; D not certain. Here the CDR3 reads CASSFQEVAEAFF. Written as DNA, the CDR3 is TGTGCCAGCAGCTTCCAAGAGGTCGCTGAAGCTTTCTTT.